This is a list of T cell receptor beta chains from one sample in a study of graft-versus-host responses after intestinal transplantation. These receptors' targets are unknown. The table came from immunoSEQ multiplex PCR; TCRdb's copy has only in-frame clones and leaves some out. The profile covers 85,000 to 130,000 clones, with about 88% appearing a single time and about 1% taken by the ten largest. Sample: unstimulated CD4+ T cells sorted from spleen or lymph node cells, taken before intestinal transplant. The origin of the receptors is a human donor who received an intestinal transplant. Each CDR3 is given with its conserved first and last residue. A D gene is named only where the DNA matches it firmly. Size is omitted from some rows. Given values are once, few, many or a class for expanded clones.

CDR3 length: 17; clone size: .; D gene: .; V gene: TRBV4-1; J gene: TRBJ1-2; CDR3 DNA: TGCGCCAGCAGCTTTAGCCGCCAGAACCGAAAGACCTATGGCTACACCTTC; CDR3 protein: CASSFSRQNRKTYGYTF
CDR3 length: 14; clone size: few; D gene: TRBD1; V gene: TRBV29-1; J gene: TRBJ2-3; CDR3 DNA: TGCAGCGTCAGGACAGGAGGAAGCACAGATACGCAGTATTTT; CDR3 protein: CSVRTGGSTDTQYF
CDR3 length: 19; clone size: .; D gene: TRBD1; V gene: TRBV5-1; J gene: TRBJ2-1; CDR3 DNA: TGCGCCAGCAGCTTGCGCGGACAGGGATCCTCTGGCTCCTACAATGAGCAGTTCTTC; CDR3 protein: CASSLRGQGSSGSYNEQFF
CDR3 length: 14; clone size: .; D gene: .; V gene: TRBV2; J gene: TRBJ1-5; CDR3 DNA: TGTGCCAGCGGTAGTGAAGGGAACAATCAGCCCCAGCATTTT; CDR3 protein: CASGSEGNNQPQHF
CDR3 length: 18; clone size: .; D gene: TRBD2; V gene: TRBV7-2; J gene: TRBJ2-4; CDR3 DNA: TGTGCCAGCAGCTTCGGGCTAGCGGTAACGTCGGCCAAAAACATTCAGTACTTC; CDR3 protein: CASSFGLAVTSAKNIQYF
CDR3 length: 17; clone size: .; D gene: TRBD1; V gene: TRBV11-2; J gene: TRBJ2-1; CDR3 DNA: TGTGCCAGCAGCCCGTCGCACAGGGGGCTATCCTCGAGTGAGCAGTTCTTC; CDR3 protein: CASSPSHRGLSSSEQFF
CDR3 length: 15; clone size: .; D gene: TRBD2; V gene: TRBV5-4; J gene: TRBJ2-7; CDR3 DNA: TGTGCCAGCAGCTTGGTACTAGCGGGAGGGTACGAGCAGTACTTC; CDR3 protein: CASSLVLAGGYEQYF
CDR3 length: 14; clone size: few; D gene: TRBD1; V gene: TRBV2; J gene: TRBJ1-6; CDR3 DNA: TGTGCCAGCAGGGGTAACAGGGGACAGGACAATCTCCACTTT; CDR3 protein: CASRGNRGQDNLHF
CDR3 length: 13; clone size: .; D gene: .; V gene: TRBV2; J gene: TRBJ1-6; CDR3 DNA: TGTGCCAGCATCCAGGATCATAATTCACCCCTCCACTTT; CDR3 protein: CASIQDHNSPLHF
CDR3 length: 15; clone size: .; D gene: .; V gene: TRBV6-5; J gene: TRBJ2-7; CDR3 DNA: TGTGCCAGCAGTGCAGGGGAACGGGAGTGGACCGAGCAGTACTTC; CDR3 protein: CASSAGEREWTEQYF
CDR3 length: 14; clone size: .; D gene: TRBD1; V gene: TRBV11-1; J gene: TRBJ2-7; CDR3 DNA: TGTGCCAGCAGCCCCCCTGGACAGGCCTATGAGCAGTACTTC; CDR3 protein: CASSPPGQAYEQYF
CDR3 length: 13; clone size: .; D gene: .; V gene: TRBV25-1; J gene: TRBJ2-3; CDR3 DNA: TGTGCCAGCAGTGACTGGGGAGCAGATACGCAGTATTTT; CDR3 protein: CASSDWGADTQYF
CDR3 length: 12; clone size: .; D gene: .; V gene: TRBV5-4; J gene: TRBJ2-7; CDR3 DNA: TGTGCCAGCAGCATTAATAGCTACGAGCAGTACTTC; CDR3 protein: CASSINSYEQYF
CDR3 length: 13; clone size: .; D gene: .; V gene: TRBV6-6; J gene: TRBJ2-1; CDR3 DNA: TGTGCCAGCCGGTCGGGAGCATCGAATGAGCAGTTCTTC; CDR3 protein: CASRSGASNEQFF
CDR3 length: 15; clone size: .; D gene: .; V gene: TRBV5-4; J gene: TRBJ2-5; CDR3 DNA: TGTGCCAGCAGCTTAATTAGTAGTGGTTGGGAGACCCAGTACTTC; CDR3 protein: CASSLISSGWETQYF
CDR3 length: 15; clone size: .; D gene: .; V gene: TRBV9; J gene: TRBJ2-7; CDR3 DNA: TGTGCCAGCAGCCCCAGACAGCCTAACTCCTACGAGCAGTACTTC; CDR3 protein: CASSPRQPNSYEQYF
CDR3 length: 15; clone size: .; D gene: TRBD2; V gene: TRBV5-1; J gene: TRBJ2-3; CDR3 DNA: TGCGCCAGCAGCTCCGGGACTAGTCTCACAGATACGCAGTATTTT; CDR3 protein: CASSSGTSLTDTQYF
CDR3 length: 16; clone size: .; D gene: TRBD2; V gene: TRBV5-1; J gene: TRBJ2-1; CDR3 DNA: TGCGCCAGCAGCTTGGGGGTAGCGGGGCACTACAATGAGCAGTTCTTC; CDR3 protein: CASSLGVAGHYNEQFF
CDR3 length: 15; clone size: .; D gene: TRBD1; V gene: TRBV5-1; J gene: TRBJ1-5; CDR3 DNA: TGCGCCAGCAGCAAGGGACAGGGGCCTCATCAGCCCCAGCATTTT; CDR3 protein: CASSKGQGPHQPQHF
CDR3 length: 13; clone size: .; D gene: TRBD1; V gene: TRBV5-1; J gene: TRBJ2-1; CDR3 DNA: TGCGCCAGCAGCTCAGGACAGGGGTCAGGGCAGTTCTTC; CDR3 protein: CASSSGQGSGQFF
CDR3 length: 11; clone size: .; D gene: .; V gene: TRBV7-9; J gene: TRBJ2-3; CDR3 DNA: TGTGCCAGCGAATACACAGATACGCAGTATTTT; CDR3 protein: CASEYTDTQYF
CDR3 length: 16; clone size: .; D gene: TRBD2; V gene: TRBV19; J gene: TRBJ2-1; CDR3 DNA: TGTGCCAGTAGTCCACCGGGACTAGCGGGAAGCAATGAGCAGTTCTTC; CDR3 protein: CASSPPGLAGSNEQFF
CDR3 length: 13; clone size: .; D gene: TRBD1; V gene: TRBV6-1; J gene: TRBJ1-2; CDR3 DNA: TGTGCCAGCAGAACGGACAGGGCCTATGGCTACACCTTC; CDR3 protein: CASRTDRAYGYTF
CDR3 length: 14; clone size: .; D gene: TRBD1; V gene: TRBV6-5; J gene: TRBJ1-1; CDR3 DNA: TGTGCCAGCAGGTTGACAGGGACAAACACTGAAGCTTTCTTT; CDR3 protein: CASRLTGTNTEAFF
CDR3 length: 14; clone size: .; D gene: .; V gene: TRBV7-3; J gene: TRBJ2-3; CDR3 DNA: TGTGCCAGCAGCCTAGCCCCGAGCACAGATACGCAGTATTTT; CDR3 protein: CASSLAPSTDTQYF
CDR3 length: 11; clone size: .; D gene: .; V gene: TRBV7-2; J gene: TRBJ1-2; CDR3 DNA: TGTGCCAGCAGCTTAAATACAGGCTACACCTTC; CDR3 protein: CASSLNTGYTF
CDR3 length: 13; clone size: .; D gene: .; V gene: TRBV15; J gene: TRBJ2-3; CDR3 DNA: TGTGCCACCAGCAGGACCGGGGCGGATACGCAGTATTTT; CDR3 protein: CATSRTGADTQYF
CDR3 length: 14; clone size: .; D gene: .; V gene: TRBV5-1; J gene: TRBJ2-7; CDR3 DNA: TGCGCCAGCAGCGTTCACCCGGGGGTCGACGAGCAGTACTTC; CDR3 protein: CASSVHPGVDEQYF
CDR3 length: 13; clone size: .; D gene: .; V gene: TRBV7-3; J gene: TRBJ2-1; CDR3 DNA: TGTGCCAGCAGCTTAGGCCAGCTCAGTGAGCAGTTCTTC; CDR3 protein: CASSLGQLSEQFF
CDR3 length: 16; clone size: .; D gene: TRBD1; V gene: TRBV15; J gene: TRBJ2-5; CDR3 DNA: TGTGCCACCAGCAGACCAACAGGGGGCTTTAAAGAGACCCAGTACTTC; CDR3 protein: CATSRPTGGFKETQYF
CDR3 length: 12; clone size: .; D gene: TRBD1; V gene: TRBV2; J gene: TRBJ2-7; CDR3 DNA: TGTGCCAGCACCTACAGGGGCTACGAGCAGTACTTC; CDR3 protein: CASTYRGYEQYF
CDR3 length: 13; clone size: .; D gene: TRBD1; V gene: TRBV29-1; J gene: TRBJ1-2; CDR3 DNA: TGCAGCGTTGACTTGGAGGGGGCTAACGGCTACACCTTC; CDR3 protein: CSVDLEGANGYTF
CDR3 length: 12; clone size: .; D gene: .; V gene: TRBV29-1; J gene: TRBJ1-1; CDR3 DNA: TGCAGCGTTGTGGGCAGGCACACTGAAGCTTTCTTT; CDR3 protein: CSVVGRHTEAFF
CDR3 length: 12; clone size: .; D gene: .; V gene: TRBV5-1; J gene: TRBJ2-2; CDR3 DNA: TGCGCCAGCAGCTTGGACACCGGGGAGCTGTTTTTT; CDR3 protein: CASSLDTGELFF
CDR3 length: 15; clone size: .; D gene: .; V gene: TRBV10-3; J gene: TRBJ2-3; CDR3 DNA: TGTGCCATCAGTGAGCAAAGGCCAGGGGAAGATACGCAGTATTTT; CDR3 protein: CAISEQRPGEDTQYF
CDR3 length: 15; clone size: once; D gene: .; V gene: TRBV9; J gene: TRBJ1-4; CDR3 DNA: TGTGCCAGCAGCGTAGCTGGGGGGACTAATGAAAAACTGTTTTTT; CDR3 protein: CASSVAGGTNEKLFF
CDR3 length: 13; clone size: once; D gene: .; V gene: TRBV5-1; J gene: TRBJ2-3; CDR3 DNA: TGCGCCAGCAGCCAGCCCAGCACAGATACGCAGTATTTT; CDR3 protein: CASSQPSTDTQYF
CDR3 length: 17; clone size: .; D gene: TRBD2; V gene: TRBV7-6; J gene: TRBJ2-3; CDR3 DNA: TGTGCCAGCAGCTTAGTCCCTCTAGCGGGGGGGCCAGATACGCAGTATTTT; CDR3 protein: CASSLVPLAGGPDTQYF
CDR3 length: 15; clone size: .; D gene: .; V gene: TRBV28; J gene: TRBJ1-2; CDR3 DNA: TGTGCCAGCATCCCAGGCCAGCGTGGTGGGTATGGCTACACCTTC; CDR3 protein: CASIPGQRGGYGYTF
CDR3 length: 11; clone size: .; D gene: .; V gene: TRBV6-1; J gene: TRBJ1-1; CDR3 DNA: TGTGCCAGCAGGGAAATTGCTGAAGCTTTCTTT; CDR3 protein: CASREIAEAFF
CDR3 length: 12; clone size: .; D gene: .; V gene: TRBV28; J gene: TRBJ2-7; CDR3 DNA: TGTGCCAGCAGTTTCTCGACCCGGGAGCAGTACTTC; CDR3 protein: CASSFSTREQYF
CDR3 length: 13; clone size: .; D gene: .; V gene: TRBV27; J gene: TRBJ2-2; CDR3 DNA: TGTGCCAGCAGTTCCGAAAGGGCCGGGGAGCTGTTTTTT; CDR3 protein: CASSSERAGELFF
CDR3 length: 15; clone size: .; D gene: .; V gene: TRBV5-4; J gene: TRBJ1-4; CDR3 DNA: TGTGCCAGCAGCTTGGACAGGGAGCCAAATGAAAAACTGTTTTTT; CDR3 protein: CASSLDREPNEKLFF
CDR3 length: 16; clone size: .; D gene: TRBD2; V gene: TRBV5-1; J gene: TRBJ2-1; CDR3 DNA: TGCGCCAGCAGCTTGCTCACGACAGCGGGGGGGGCTGAGCAGTTCTTC; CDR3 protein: CASSLLTTAGGAEQFF
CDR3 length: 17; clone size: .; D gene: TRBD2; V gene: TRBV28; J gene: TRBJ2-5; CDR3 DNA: TGTGCCAGCAGTTTTGAGGCTAGCGGGAGGGCCAGGGAGACCCAGTACTTC; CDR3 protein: CASSFEASGRARETQYF
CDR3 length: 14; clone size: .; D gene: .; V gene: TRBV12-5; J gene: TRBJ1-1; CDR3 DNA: TGTGCTAGTGCCAGGGACTGGGGGGACACTGAAGCTTTCTTT; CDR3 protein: CASARDWGDTEAFF
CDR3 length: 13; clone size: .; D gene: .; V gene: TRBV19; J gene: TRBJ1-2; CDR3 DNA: TGTGCCAGTAGTACAGACCTACTCTATGGCTACACCTTC; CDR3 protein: CASSTDLLYGYTF
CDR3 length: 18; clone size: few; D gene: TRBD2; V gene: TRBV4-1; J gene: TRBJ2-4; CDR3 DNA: TGCGCCAGCAGCCTGGAGGGCGCTAGCGGGAGAGCCAAAAACATTCAGTACTTC; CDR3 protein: CASSLEGASGRAKNIQYF
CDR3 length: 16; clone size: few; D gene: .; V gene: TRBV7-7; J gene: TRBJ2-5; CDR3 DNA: TGTGCCAGCAGCCCGGATGGCAGGGTGGGTCAAGAGACCCAGTACTTC; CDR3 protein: CASSPDGRVGQETQYF
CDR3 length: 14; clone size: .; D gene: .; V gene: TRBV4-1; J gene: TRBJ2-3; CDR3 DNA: TGCGCCAGCAGCCACCACAGTAACACAGATACGCAGTATTTT; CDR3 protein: CASSHHSNTDTQYF
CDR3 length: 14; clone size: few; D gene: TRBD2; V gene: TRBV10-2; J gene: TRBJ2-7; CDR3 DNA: TGCGCCAGCAGTGTAAGCGGGAGCTCCTACGAGCAGTACTTC; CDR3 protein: CASSVSGSSYEQYF
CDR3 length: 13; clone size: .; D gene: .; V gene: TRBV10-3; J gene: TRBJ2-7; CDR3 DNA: TGTGCCATCAGTGACAGGGGAGTATACGAGCAGTACTTC; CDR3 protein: CAISDRGVYEQYF
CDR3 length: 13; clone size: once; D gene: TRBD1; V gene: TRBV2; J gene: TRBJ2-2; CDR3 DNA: TGTGCTTCCGGGACAGGGGGCCGCGGGGAGCTGTTTTTT; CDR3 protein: CASGTGGRGELFF
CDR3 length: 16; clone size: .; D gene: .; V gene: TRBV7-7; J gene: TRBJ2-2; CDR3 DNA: TGTGCCAGCAGCTTAGGGACACTTTCGAACACCGGGGAGCTGTTTTTT; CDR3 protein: CASSLGTLSNTGELFF
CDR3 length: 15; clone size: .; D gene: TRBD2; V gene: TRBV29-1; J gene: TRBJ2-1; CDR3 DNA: TGCAGCGTCGTGACTAGCGGGGTTTCCTACAATGAGCAGTTCTTC; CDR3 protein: CSVVTSGVSYNEQFF
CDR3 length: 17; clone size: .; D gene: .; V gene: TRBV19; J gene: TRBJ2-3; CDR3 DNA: TGTGCCAGTAGTATTTATGTTGGGGGCCGGGGCACAGATACGCAGTATTTT; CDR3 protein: CASSIYVGGRGTDTQYF
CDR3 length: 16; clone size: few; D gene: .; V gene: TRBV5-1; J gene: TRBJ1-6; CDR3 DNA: TGCGCCAGCAGCTTGGCCCGGAGGTCCTATAATTCACCCCTCCACTTT; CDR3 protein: CASSLARRSYNSPLHF
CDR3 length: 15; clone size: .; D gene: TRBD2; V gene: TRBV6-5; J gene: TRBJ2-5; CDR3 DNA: TGTGCCAGCAGTTCGGGACTAGCGGGATGGAAGACCCAGTACTTC; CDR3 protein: CASSSGLAGWKTQYF
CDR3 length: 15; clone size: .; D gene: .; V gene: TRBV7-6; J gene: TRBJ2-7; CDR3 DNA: TGTGCCAGCAGCTTAGAACCCCAGGGGTCCTACGAGCAGTACTTC; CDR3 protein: CASSLEPQGSYEQYF